These 10 T cell receptor beta chains came from one sample sequenced in a study of blood T cell repertoires in COVID-19. Profiling relied on immunoSEQ multiplex PCR, and the TCRdb table lists in-frame clones only, not all of them. The table lists under 100,000 clones, nearly 90% of them singletons. Material for sequencing was peripheral blood. These TCRs come from a man in his fifties with acute or convalescent COVID-19.

J is TRBJ1-2 and V is TRBV6-6; D gene uncertain. Germline values: CDR1 MNHNY, CDR2 SVGAGI (reference sequence). The V gene lost 5 bases and the J gene lost 6 bases, with 13 bases spanning the gap. This CDR3 has 13 residues. In nucleotides, the CDR3 is TGTGCCAGCAGTCCAACAGAATCGCATGGCTACACCTTC. Translated: CASSPTESHGYTF.

The chain recombines TRBV27 with TRBJ2-7; 7 bases align to TRBD1. The CDR3 runs to 12 residues. Germline CDR1 and CDR2: MNHEY and SMNVEV (reference sequence). After removal of 6 bases from V and 6 bases from J, the junction contained 5 bases not matched to a gene. The DNA of the CDR3 is TGTGCCAGCAGAAGAGGGGGCGGCGAGCAGTACTTC. Encoded protein: CASRRGGGEQYF.

This sequence joins TRBV30 and TRBJ1-5; no clear D. Germline CDR1 GTSNPN, CDR2 SVGIG (reference sequence). V gave up 2 bases and J gave up 0 bases, with 8 bases separating them. The CDR3 spans 14 residues. The DNA of the CDR3 is TGTGCCTGGAGTCCCCAGGTTAGCAATCAGCCCCAGCATTTT. Translation: CAWSPQVSNQPQHF.

This chain uses TRBV28 with TRBJ1-1, with D perhaps matching TRBD1 (5 bases). This CDR3 region has 14 residues. CDR1 MDHEN and CDR2 SYDVKM come from the germline V gene. V dropped 2 bases and J dropped 5 bases, with 12 bases sitting between them. Written as DNA, the CDR3 is TGTGCCAGCAGTTTAGGACACGGTGGAACTGAAGCTTTCTTT. It yields the protein CASSLGHGGTEAFF. The full variable domain, completed using reference TRBV28 and TRBJ1-1, is DVKVTQSSRYLVKRTGEKVFLECVQDMDHENMFWYRQDPGLGLRLIYFSYDVKMKEKGDIPEGYSVSREKKERFSLILESASTNQTSMYLCASSLGHGGTEAFFGQGTRLTVV.

This clone was recorded a few times. V is TRBV5-1 and J is TRBJ2-2; the D gene is possibly TRBD2 (6 bases). Trimming took off 3 bases at V and 0 bases at J, with 9 bases between the two ends. The length of the CDR3 is 15 residues. CDR1 is SGHRS, CDR2 YFSETQ, per germline. The chain's CDR3 is CASSYGTSNTGELFF. Here the CDR3 DNA reads TGCGCCAGCAGCTATGGGACTTCGAACACCGGGGAGCTGTTTTTT. Full variable domain (remainder filled in from reference TRBV5-1 and TRBJ2-2): KAGVTQTPRYLIKTRGQQVTLSCSPISGHRSVSWYQQTPGQGLQFLFEYFSETQRNKGNFPGRFSGRQFSNSRSEMNVSTLELGDSALYLCASSYGTSNTGELFFGEGSRLTVL.

The rearrangement links TRBV6-5 to TRBJ1-2; no clear D. The germline V gene encodes CDR1 MNHEY and CDR2 SVGAGI. Deletions cut 7 bases from V and 2 bases from J, with 17 bases between. The CDR3 sequence is 15 residues long. Written as DNA, the CDR3 is TGTGCCAGCAATTCGATTAGCCGATGGAACTATGGCTACACCTTC. As protein: CASNSISRWNYGYTF.

The rearrangement uses TRBV18 and TRBJ2-1; TRBD1 matches 10 bases. The CDR3 runs to 13 residues. Germline lookup yields CDR1 KGHSH and CDR2 LQKENI. V was clipped by 8 bases and J by 8 bases; unmatched bases: 6. This CDR3 is CASGQGVLDEQFF. The CDR3 DNA follows: TGTGCCAGCGGACAGGGGGTCCTCGATGAGCAGTTCTTC.

The gene calls are TRBV5-6 and TRBJ2-3; possibly TRBD1 for D (6 bases). Trimming stripped 2 bases from V and 0 bases from J, with 10 bases between. The CDR3 has 15 residues. Germline assignment: CDR1 SGHDT and CDR2 YYEEEE. CDR3 loop: CASSFRTVSTDTQYF. CDR3 sequence (DNA): TGTGCCAGCAGCTTCAGGACAGTAAGCACAGATACGCAGTATTTT.

This chain uses TRBV7-2 with TRBJ2-1; 10 bases map to TRBD2. The length of the CDR3 is 18 residues. V trimming: 7 bases; J trimming: 6 bases; junction bases outside the gene matches: 18. From germline, CDR1 is SGHTA and CDR2 FQGNSA. For the CDR3, the DNA is TGTGCCAGCACCCCCCCGTTTAGCGGGGGGAGTTCCCTCAATGAGCAGTTCTTC. Translation gives CASTPPFSGGSSLNEQFF.

This clone has just one count. Other DNA sequences in the same sample also yield this CDR3. This chain joins TRBV5-1 and TRBJ1-2; 9 bases align to TRBD1. The length of the CDR3 is 15 residues. Germline V gene lookup returns CDR1 SGHRS and CDR2 YFSETQ. The V and J ends lost 0 bases and 3 bases, in that order; junction bases with no gene match: 3. CDR3 bases: TGCGCCAGCAGCTTGGGAACAGGGGGCGACTATGGCTACACCTTC. It yields the protein CASSLGTGGDYGYTF.